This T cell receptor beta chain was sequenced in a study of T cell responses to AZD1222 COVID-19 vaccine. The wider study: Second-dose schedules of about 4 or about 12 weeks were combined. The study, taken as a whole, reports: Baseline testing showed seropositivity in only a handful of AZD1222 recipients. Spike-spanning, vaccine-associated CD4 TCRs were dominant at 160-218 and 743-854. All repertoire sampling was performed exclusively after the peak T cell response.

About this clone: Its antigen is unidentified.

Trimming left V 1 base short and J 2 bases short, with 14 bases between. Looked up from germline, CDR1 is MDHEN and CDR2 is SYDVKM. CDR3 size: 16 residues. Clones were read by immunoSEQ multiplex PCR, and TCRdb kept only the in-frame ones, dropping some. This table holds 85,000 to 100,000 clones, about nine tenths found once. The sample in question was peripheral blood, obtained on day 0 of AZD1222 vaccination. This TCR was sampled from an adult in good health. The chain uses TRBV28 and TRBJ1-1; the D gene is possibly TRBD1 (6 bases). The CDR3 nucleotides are TGTGCCAGCAGTTTATCGGGGGGGGCCCAAAACACTGAAGCTTTCTTT. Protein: CASSLSGGAQNTEAFF.